The TCR beta chain described here comes from a study of T-cell reconstitution after alpha-beta-depleted transplantation in children. Unique molecular identifiers featured in how the TCRbeta library was prepared. TCRdb used MiXCR to reprocess the PCR reads, holding one entry per CDR3 protein. In the table there are 100,000 or so distinct CDR3 sequences, 10% to 15% of which are singletons. Ten or more counts support this clonotype. Trimming removed 6 bases from V and 2 bases from J, with 14 bases in between. Germline V lookup: CDR1 SNHLY, CDR2 FYNNEI. There are 14 residues in the CDR3. Material: PBMCs from the stem cell graft donor, obtained from the stem cell graft. The source of this sequence is a human donor who donated a stem cell graft to a child with inherited bone marrow failure. The chain carries TRBV2 and TRBJ2-7; D is possibly TRBD1 (6 bases). DNA for the CDR3: TGTGCCAGCAGGGGGGCGAGAAAGACCTACGAGCAGTACTTC. It yields the protein CASRGARKTYEQYF.